Listed here is a single TCR beta chain. Data came from immunoSEQ multiplex PCR; TCRdb stores just in-frame clones and leaves some out. The table has approximately 92,000 clones, around 96% seen once. The germline CDR1 and CDR2 sequences are SGHRS and YFSETQ. This CDR3 is built from 13 residues. Trimming removed 4 bases from V and 6 bases from J, with 13 bases in between. These data come from a study of technical replicates of blood from a handful of donors. The sample comprised T cells isolated from PBMCs. V and J are TRBV5-1 and TRBJ1-2, with D perhaps TRBD1 (6 bases). This TCR came from a human donor in good health. CDR3 protein: CASSTQGPHGYTF. DNA of the CDR3: TGCGCCAGCAGCACTCAGGGGCCCCATGGCTACACCTTC.